The present T cell receptor beta chain was sequenced within a study of shared clonotypes between healthy human individuals. This clone appeared a single time. Within Nashville, Tennessee resided all donors, each a Caucasian adult. Clones were sequenced by immunoSEQ multiplex PCR, and TCRdb holds only the in-frame ones, with some missing. Of about 510,000 clones in the sample, about 80% were seen once. J was trimmed by 2 bases and V by 2 bases; bases with no gene match: 3. Germline V gene sequence: CDR1 LGHNA, CDR2 YSLEER. This CDR3 region has 16 residues. The sample comprised PBMCs. This sequence originates from a woman aged 35 to 49 in good health. Some clones in this sample may be carry-over from other donors' samples. The rearrangement uses TRBV4-3 and TRBJ2-1; 10 bases match TRBD1. In DNA form, the CDR3 reads TGCGCCAGCAGCCAACGGGACAGGGGAACCTACAATGAGCAGTTCTTC. Translation: CASSQRDRGTYNEQFF.